This record concerns one T cell receptor beta chain sequence. Libraries were prepared by immunoSEQ multiplex PCR; TCRdb keeps only in-frame clonotypes and omits some of them. The sample lists roughly 98,000 clones, approximately 80% occurring once. The data stem from a study of blood T cell repertoires in COVID-19. This TCR derives from a man aged 65-85 years with active or convalescent COVID-19. The source material was peripheral blood.

CDR3: CASSPRQARAGAFF. The DNA for the CDR3 is TGTGCCAGCAGCCCCCGACAGGCTCGGGCGGGAGCTTTCTTT. J is TRBJ1-1 and V is TRBV11-3; tentative D call: TRBD1 (6 bases). CDR1 and CDR2 (germline): SGHNT, YENEEA. V was pared by 5 bases and J by 10 bases, with 20 bases between. There are 14 residues in the CDR3.